This T cell receptor (beta chain) came from a study of naive and memory T cell subsets. The CDR3 spans 14 residues. CDR1 is SGHVS and CDR2 is FQNEAQ in the germline V gene. V lost 4 bases and J lost 4, with 13 bases in between. Study findings and constraints: Diversity fell and Gini index rose from naive through CM, EM, EMRA. Possibly reflecting memory cells re-expressing CD45RA, a few larger clonotypes occurred in naive repertoires, especially CD8. Naive and memory subsets had different power law exponents for TCR abundance.

Sequential positive selection took CD4 T cells first, then CD8 T cells. The beta constant-region primer was an equimolar mix of two oligonucleotides covering TRBC1 and TRBC2. Four rounds of PCR amplified the ligated cDNA using nested alpha and beta constant-region primers plus SP2. Each CDR3 protein gets one entry after TCRdb re-called the UMI-ligation and nested PCR reads with MiXCR. Found here are around 160,000 distinct CDR3 sequences, 22% of them singletons; the top ten hold 0.1% to 0.11%. Only a few counts were recorded for this clonotype. Its antigen is undetermined. V is TRBV7-8 and J is TRBJ1-1, with D possibly matching TRBD1 (5 bases). Sequenced sample: naive CD4+ T cells from blood. The TCR comes from a human donor in good health. The CDR3 region has the DNA TGTGCCAGCAGCTATCCAGCCGGGGGCACTGAAGCTTTCTTT. It specifies CASSYPAGGTEAFF.